This T cell receptor beta chain derives from a study of sequential checkpoint blockade in melanoma. Sequencing used immunoSEQ multiplex PCR; TCRdb keeps in-frame clones, though not all of them. The sample consists of fewer than 2,000 clones, 51% of them appearing once. The CDR3 has 13 residues. Trimming pared 7 bases from V and 5 bases from J, leaving 18 bases between. Germline V CDR1 and CDR2: SQVTM, ANQGSEA. Specified treatment: randomized to nivolumab then ipilimumab (arm A) or the reverse (arm B). DNA-damaging chemotherapy had not been given to any patient beforehand. The TCR comes from a human patient with melanoma. Some clones in this sample may be carry-over from other donors' samples. Sequencing used CD8+ T cells sorted from blood (inferred from file names), obtained from a patient given nivolumab and ipilimumab in sequence. The gene calls are TRBV29-1 and TRBJ2-7, with a tentative D call TRBD1 (6 bases). The CDR3: CSALLGTIHEQYF. In DNA form, the CDR3 reads TGCAGCGCTTTGCTCGGGACAATCCACGAGCAGTACTTC.